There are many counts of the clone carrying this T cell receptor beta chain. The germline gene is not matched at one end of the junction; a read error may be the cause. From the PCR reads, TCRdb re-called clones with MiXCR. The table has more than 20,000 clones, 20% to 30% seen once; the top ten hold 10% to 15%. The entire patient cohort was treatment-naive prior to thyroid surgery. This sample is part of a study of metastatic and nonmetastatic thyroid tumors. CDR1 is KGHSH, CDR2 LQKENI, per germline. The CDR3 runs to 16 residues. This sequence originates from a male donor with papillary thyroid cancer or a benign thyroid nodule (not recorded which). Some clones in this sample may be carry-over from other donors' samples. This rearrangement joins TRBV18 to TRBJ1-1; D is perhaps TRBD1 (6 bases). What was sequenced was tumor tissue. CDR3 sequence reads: CASSPQGLELNTEAFF. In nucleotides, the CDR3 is TGTGCCAGCTCCCCACAGGGTTTAGAGCTGAACACTGAAGCTTTCTTT.